This entry features one T cell receptor beta chain sequence. Its antigen is not identified. The data are from a study of vaccination effects on CD4 cells after COVID-19. Overall study results and limits: Marked clonal contraction of both clone types appeared late after vaccination.

Profiled with immunoSEQ multiplex PCR; TCRdb holds only in-frame clones, not every one. The sample includes about 63,000 clones, 75% seen only once; the top ten take 3.5% to 4.5%. V was cut by 6 bases and J by 10 bases, with 19 bases left in between. The germline V gene encodes CDR1 MNHNY and CDR2 SVGAGI (reference sequence). This CDR3 has 15 residues. In the ViraFEST assay, antigen-specific CD4+ clonotypes were identified by expansion after peptide-pool stimulation. The authors isolated CD4+ T cells after about 10 days of culture. Vaccinated participants had no history of SARS-CoV-2 infection and tested negative for nucleocapsid antibodies. Peptides at roughly 10 ug/ml and IL-2 at about 10 IU/ml were added to 1.5 million to 2 million PBMC per well.

This chain links TRBV6-6 with TRBJ1-6; D gene unclear. This receptor was identified in a human donor who received a COVID-19 vaccine. The sequenced sample was CD4+ T cells from PBMCs cultured with HCoV-OC43 spike peptides, obtained before COVID-19 vaccination. Specified subset: HCoV-OC43 spike overlapping peptide pool stimulation. In nucleotides, the CDR3 is TGTGCCAGCAGCTACAGAGGACGGGAATACTCACCCCTCCACTTT. Amino acids: CASSYRGREYSPLHF.